The rows below give T cell receptor beta chains drawn from one sample of a study of T cell changes during pregnancy in multiple sclerosis. The assay was immunoSEQ multiplex PCR, and TCRdb's table has in-frame clones only and misses some. The data contain approximately 60,000 clones, 90% of them seen just once; the ten biggest clones take up around 6.8%. The sample in question was peripheral blood, obtained in the third trimester of pregnancy. The receptors here all came from a female donor in good health, enrolled as a control in a pregnancy study. Each CDR3 is given with its conserved first and last residue. D genes are given only for firm matches. Some rows mark clone size as missing; the rest say once, few, many or name a class of expanded clone.

CDR3 DNA | CDR3 protein | J gene | D gene | V gene | clone size
TGCGCCAGCAGCAGATCTTCGGGAAGAAGTGGAAACACCATATATTTT | CASSRSSGRSGNTIYF | TRBJ1-3 | NA | TRBV5-1 | NA
TGTGCCAGTAGTCTTGGATGGGACAGTAACTACGAGCAGTACTTC | CASSLGWDSNYEQYF | TRBJ2-7 | TRBD1 | TRBV19 | NA
TGTGCCAGCAGGGTGGACAGGGGGGCTGGGGCCAACGTCCTGACTTTC | CASRVDRGAGANVLTF | TRBJ2-6 | TRBD1 | TRBV2 | NA
TGTGCCAGCAGCCCTGCCGGGAGAGCGTATGGCTACACCTTC | CASSPAGRAYGYTF | TRBJ1-2 | NA | TRBV7-2 | few
TGTGCCAGCAGCGTCCCCCTCGGACAGGGTACCCATCAGCCCCAGCATTTT | CASSVPLGQGTHQPQHF | TRBJ1-5 | TRBD1 | TRBV2 | NA
TGTGCCAGCAGCTTGGGGACGGGAGGGGCCAAAAACATTCAGTACTTC | CASSLGTGGAKNIQYF | TRBJ2-4 | TRBD2 | TRBV5-8 | NA
TGTGCCAGCAGTTACCCTGAACAGGGAGGGGAGCAGTACTTC | CASSYPEQGGEQYF | TRBJ2-7 | NA | TRBV6-6 | NA
TGTGCCTGTCTAGCGGGGGGGCTCAATGAGCAGTTCTTC | CACLAGGLNEQFF | TRBJ2-1 | TRBD2 | TRBV30 | NA
TGCGCCAGCAGCTTGGCCGGGACTAAAGAGACCCAGTACTTC | CASSLAGTKETQYF | TRBJ2-5 | TRBD2 | TRBV5-1 | NA
TGTGCCTGGAGTGTGACTGGAAGTTCGGGTAATTCACCCCTCCACTTT | CAWSVTGSSGNSPLHF | TRBJ1-6 | NA | TRBV30 | NA
TGTGCCAGTGGTCGACAGCACCAAGAGACCCAGTACTTC | CASGRQHQETQYF | TRBJ2-5 | NA | TRBV6-1 | NA
TGTGCCAGCAGCCGGGGAATTAGCTACGAGCAGTACTTC | CASSRGISYEQYF | TRBJ2-7 | NA | TRBV28 | NA
TGTGCCAGCAGCTGGACAGGGAGCTCTGGAAACACCATATATTTT | CASSWTGSSGNTIYF | TRBJ1-3 | TRBD1 | TRBV7-2 | NA
TGTGCCAGTCAGGAAGGGGTCCAGCCCCAGCATTTT | CASQEGVQPQHF | TRBJ1-5 | NA | TRBV6-6 | NA
TGTGCCAGCAGTGAGGCTGCGGTCTATACGCAGTATTTT | CASSEAAVYTQYF | TRBJ2-3 | NA | TRBV6-1 | once
TGTGCCAGCAGGGGGGGGACAGGGTGGCGCCACGAGCAGTACTTC | CASRGGTGWRHEQYF | TRBJ2-7 | TRBD1 | TRBV27 | NA
TGTGCCAGCAGTGAAGACAGCAATAGCAATCAGCCCCAGCATTTT | CASSEDSNSNQPQHF | TRBJ1-5 | NA | TRBV6-1 | NA
TGTGCCTGGAGGTACTTGGGGGGCACTGAAGCTTTCTTT | CAWRYLGGTEAFF | TRBJ1-1 | NA | TRBV30 | NA
TGCGCCAGCAGCCAAGAAGTTGGGGGGTCTCAGCCCCAGCATTTT | CASSQEVGGSQPQHF | TRBJ1-5 | NA | TRBV4-3 | NA
TGTGCCAGCAGCGTAGTCCCAGGGGCTGGAAACACCATATATTTT | CASSVVPGAGNTIYF | TRBJ1-3 | NA | TRBV9 | NA
TGCGCCAGCAGTCAAAGGAGCCTGGAGCCCCAGCATTTT | CASSQRSLEPQHF | TRBJ1-5 | NA | TRBV4-1 | NA
TGTGCCATCAGTGAGATTGGCCCTTCTAACTATGGCTACACCTTC | CAISEIGPSNYGYTF | TRBJ1-2 | NA | TRBV10-3 | NA
TGTGCCAGCAGCCTGCGGGAGCCCGGCAACATTCAGTACTTC | CASSLREPGNIQYF | TRBJ2-4 | TRBD2 | TRBV7-2 | NA
TGTGCCAGTAGTTCAACGGGACACAAAAACACCGGGGAGCTGTTTTTT | CASSSTGHKNTGELFF | TRBJ2-2 | NA | TRBV19 | NA
TGTGCCAGCAGTGATCCCAGCGGGAGGGGAGCAGATACGCAGTATTTT | CASSDPSGRGADTQYF | TRBJ2-3 | TRBD2 | TRBV25-1 | NA
TGTGCCTGGAGTGTAAACACTAACTATGGCTACACCTTC | CAWSVNTNYGYTF | TRBJ1-2 | NA | TRBV30 | NA
TGTGCCACCAACGACAGGGTCCTTAACTATGGCTACACCTTC | CATNDRVLNYGYTF | TRBJ1-2 | TRBD1 | TRBV10-3 | NA
TGTGCCAGTGAGAATGCGGGGGGGCTTAATACGCAGTATTTT | CASENAGGLNTQYF | TRBJ2-3 | TRBD2 | TRBV19 | NA
TGCAGCGTTGAAGATAGGGACAGCTACTCCTACGAGCAGTACTTC | CSVEDRDSYSYEQYF | TRBJ2-7 | TRBD1 | TRBV29-1 | NA
TGCGCCAGCAGTGATCAGGGCGGCAAAAACATTCAGTACTTC | CASSDQGGKNIQYF | TRBJ2-4 | NA | TRBV10-2 | NA
TGCAGCGTAGCGGTCGGACTAGCGAGACAAGAGACCCAGTACTTC | CSVAVGLARQETQYF | TRBJ2-5 | TRBD2 | TRBV29-1 | once
TGTGCCAGTATTTCACCGGGACACCCCTACGAGCAGTACTTC | CASISPGHPYEQYF | TRBJ2-7 | NA | TRBV19 | NA
TGTGCCAGCAGCTTTCGGCCGGCGGGGCCCTACTACAATGAGCAGTTCTTC | CASSFRPAGPYYNEQFF | TRBJ2-1 | NA | TRBV12-1 | NA
TGTGCCAGCATCGACAGGGGAGGTCTCTACGAGCAGTACTTC | CASIDRGGLYEQYF | TRBJ2-7 | TRBD1 | TRBV28 | once
TGTGCCAGCAGTCCACAGGGGGTGCGTCAGCCCCAGCATTTT | CASSPQGVRQPQHF | TRBJ1-5 | TRBD1 | TRBV6-1 | NA
TGTGCCAGCAGCTACGGGACAGGAGGAGTATATGGCTACACCTTC | CASSYGTGGVYGYTF | TRBJ1-2 | TRBD1 | TRBV11-2 | NA
TGTGCCAGCAGACCACAGGGTATCGGCGAGCAGTTCTTC | CASRPQGIGEQFF | TRBJ2-1 | NA | TRBV6-5 | NA
TGTGCCAGTAGCGACCAACTAGCGGACTTCACAGATACGCAGTATTTT | CASSDQLADFTDTQYF | TRBJ2-3 | TRBD2 | TRBV19 | NA
TGTGCCTGGAGCCCCGGGGCTAGCGGGGGGAATGAGCAGTTCTTC | CAWSPGASGGNEQFF | TRBJ2-1 | TRBD2 | TRBV30 | NA
TGTGCCACCCTACCCCCGGGGGGCTCTGAAGCTTTCTTT | CATLPPGGSEAFF | TRBJ1-1 | NA | TRBV6-6 | NA
TGTGCCAGCAGCTTTAGCGGGGGGGCCCGGGAGCAGTACTTC | CASSFSGGAREQYF | TRBJ2-7 | TRBD2 | TRBV5-4 | once
TGTGCCAGCTCCGGCTACAATGAGCAGTTCTTC | CASSGYNEQFF | TRBJ2-1 | NA | TRBV2 | once
TGTGCCAGCAGCCGATCCGGGGGGGGTGTCAATAATTCACCCCTCCACTTT | CASSRSGGGVNNSPLHF | TRBJ1-6 | NA | TRBV14 | once